Given below is one T cell receptor beta chain in context. Its antigen is currently not known. The observed sequence ends 3 residues before the CDR3 terminus, with the missing tail filled in from the germline J gene. The sample comes from a study of Tregs in tolerant kidney transplant recipients (dated by TCRdb to between 2018 and 2021). About the full investigation: The transplants used related donors with nonmyeloablative bone marrow transplantation, and mixed chimerism in the human trials was transient. TCRbeta sequencing was used in the study to identify donor-specific regulatory T cells before combined kidney and bone marrow transplantation, and the identified cells were then tracked after transplant.

General study outcomes and caveats: Donor-specific Treg expansion was found to exceed global Treg expansion in tolerant patients, suggesting antigen-driven rather than nonspecific expansion. Biological reproducibility was not directly assessed, although technical replication error appeared to be minimal. Expanding Tregs with activated donor B cells appeared to identify the most biologically relevant and donor-specific TCRbeta repertoire. Because the study included only a small number of patients, the results must be confirmed in larger populations and under other immunosuppression protocols. Because the PCR primers were changed over time for some patients, nucleotide-level comparison could not be performed across the samples from those patients.

For TCRbeta CDR3 sequencing, genomic DNA was extracted from sorted cells using the QIAGEN DNeasy Blood and Tissue Kit. Through immunoSEQ, high-throughput TCRbeta CDR3 sequencing was done commercially, including PCR amplification with internal controls and bias correction. In the source study's methods: Unique productive TCRbeta sequences were defined by CDR3 nucleotide sequence where primers matched, otherwise by CDR3 amino acid sequence with Vbeta and Jbeta genes. To correct for sorting error, sequences found in more than one sorted population at a frequency ratio of 2:1 or less were discarded, and the remaining shared sequences were assigned to the population with the higher frequency. Sequences were defined as donor-reactive when expanded at least 5-fold in CFSE-low cells versus unstimulated cells and present at a frequency of at least 0.01% in CFSE-low cells. Repertoire divergence was quantified by Jensen-Shannon divergence using the top 100 TCRbeta sequences ranked by frequency. For any sample with multiple sequencing runs, sorting error was corrected in each run separately before the runs were pooled. TCRdb took over this immuneACCESS table, retaining in-frame rearrangements with V and J assigned. Such tables are incomplete; in checked studies, under half of the missing clones stem from an unresolved V gene, and the remainder is unexplained. V and J calls and clone size are given by that table; D and trimming were obtained from the DNA. For this sample, the table gives about 52,000 clones. The ten largest clones add up to about 0.83% of the sample.

V is shortened by 2 bases, J by 8 bases, and the region joining them spans 8 bases. The germline V gene encodes CDR1 SGHRS and CDR2 YFSETQ. The CDR3, cysteine through phenylalanine, is 12 amino acids long. Shown are 27 bases from within the CDR3, in frame from base 1. The time point label, as the study defines it: blood sample drawn before combined kidney and bone marrow transplant. Thawed PBMCs were FACS-sorted into unstimulated Tregs (CD4+CD25+CD127-), CD4+ non-Tregs (CD4+CD25-), CD4 cells and CD8 cells. A few combined kidney and bone marrow transplant recipients from the ITN036ST trial were included as patients, and samples were available only from these trial subjects. Healthy control blood was processed to PBMCs by Ficoll density gradient and cryopreserved, and patient PBMCs were collected before and after transplant.

The chain uses TRBV5-1 and TRBJ2-1; possibly the D gene is TRBD1, per 6 matching bases. This sample comprised CD4+ T cells from blood, obtained before the transplant. This sequence originates from a human donor who received a combined kidney and bone marrow transplant. The CDR3 region has the sequence CASSLQGDEQFF. Partial CDR3 DNA: TGCGCCAGCAGCTTACAGGGAGATGAG.